A selection of T cell receptor beta chains follows, all from one sample in a study of blood T cell repertoires in COVID-19. The table came from immunoSEQ multiplex PCR; TCRdb's copy has only in-frame clones and leaves some out. The sample lists 300,000 to 400,000 clones; roughly 90% were seen once. Sequencing was carried out using peripheral blood. These receptors were taken from a woman aged 45-60 years with active or convalescent COVID-19. CDR3s include the opening cysteine and the closing phenylalanine or tryptophan. Each record gives: V gene, J gene, clone size, D gene, CDR3 DNA, CDR3 protein. D genes are given only for firm matches. The size field is filled for only some rows; it gives once, few, many or a size class.

TRBV28	TRBJ2-3	.	TRBD1	TGTGCCAGCAGCCTTCGGACAGGGATCACAGATACGCAGTATTTT	CASSLRTGITDTQYF
TRBV11-2	TRBJ2-7	.	.	TGTGCCAGCAGGAAATTGGTTAGCTACGAGCAGTACTTC	CASRKLVSYEQYF
TRBV24-1	TRBJ1-3	once	.	TGTGCCACCAGTGATCCCCGGGACTCCGGAGGAAACACCATATATTTT	CATSDPRDSGGNTIYF
TRBV30	TRBJ1-5	.	.	TGTGCCTGGAGTGTAGGGTCAACAGGGATGAGGAATCAGCCCCAGCATTTT	CAWSVGSTGMRNQPQHF
TRBV5-1	TRBJ2-3	.	TRBD2	TGCGCCAGCAGAGACCTAGCGGGGGGTGATACGCAGTATTTT	CASRDLAGGDTQYF
TRBV24-1	TRBJ2-1	.	.	TGTGCCACCAGTGATTCCCTTGGAGGGGCCAGCTACAATGAGCAGTTCTTC	CATSDSLGGASYNEQFF
TRBV7-2	TRBJ2-3	.	.	TGTGCCAGCAGCTTAATGCCGGTCCTAGATACGCAGTATTTT	CASSLMPVLDTQYF
TRBV28	TRBJ2-2	.	.	TGTGCCAGCAGTTTAGTATTCCCAGGGGCCGTCACCGGGGAGCTGTTTTTT	CASSLVFPGAVTGELFF
TRBV6-5	TRBJ1-1	.	TRBD1	TGTGCCAGCAGTCAGTGGGGACAGGGGGCAACTGAAGCTTTCTTT	CASSQWGQGATEAFF
TRBV28	TRBJ2-7	.	TRBD2	TGTGCCAGCAGTATTCGGACTAGCGGGAGTTGGTACTTC	CASSIRTSGSWYF
TRBV7-4	TRBJ1-5	.	TRBD1	TGTGCCAGCAGCTTATCAAGGGACAGGGGCCGGAAGCCCCAGCATTTT	CASSLSRDRGRKPQHF
TRBV9	TRBJ2-2	.	TRBD1	TGTGCCAGCAGCCCTCAGAGTACCGGGACAGCGAACACCGGGGAGCTGTTTTTT	CASSPQSTGTANTGELFF
TRBV7-2	TRBJ2-1	.	TRBD1	TGTGCCAGCGGGGGGCTACCGTGGGACAGGGTATACAATGAGCAGTTCTTC	CASGGLPWDRVYNEQFF
TRBV29-1	TRBJ1-5	.	.	TGCAGCGTTGTAGGGGCGGATCAGCCCCAGCATTTT	CSVVGADQPQHF
TRBV27	TRBJ2-7	once	.	TGTGCCAGCAGTCCGACCGGTACAGGGACCTACGAGCAGTACTTC	CASSPTGTGTYEQYF
TRBV19	TRBJ1-5	.	TRBD1	TGTGCCAGTAGTATGTCCCTACAGGGGAGCAATCAGCCCCAGCATTTT	CASSMSLQGSNQPQHF
TRBV19	TRBJ2-3	.	.	TGTGCCAGTAGTATATCCGGGGGTAAGGGGGATACGCAGTATTTT	CASSISGGKGDTQYF
TRBV12-3/TRBV12-4	TRBJ1-2	.	.	TGTGCCAGCAGCCAGACTCTTAACTATGGCTACACCTTC	CASSQTLNYGYTF
TRBV24-1	TRBJ1-6	.	.	TGTGCCACCAGTGTCCCTTGGGGGCGGAACGACAGAGTACGGCGGAATTCACCCCTCCACTTT	CATSVPWGRNDRVRRNSPLHF
TRBV5-1	TRBJ1-1	.	TRBD1	TGCGCCAGCAGCCCCGGGACAGGGGCTTTGAACACTGAAGCTTTCTTT	CASSPGTGALNTEAFF
TRBV7-8	TRBJ1-2	once	TRBD1	TGTGCCAGCAGCTTAATGGGACAGGGGGCGCAGGTCAATGGCTACACCTTC	CASSLMGQGAQVNGYTF
TRBV7-6	TRBJ2-1	.	TRBD2	TGTGCCAGCAGCTTATCGGAACTAGCGGGGGGGAATGAGCAGTTCTTC	CASSLSELAGGNEQFF
TRBV7-2	TRBJ1-6	.	TRBD1	TGTGCCAGCAGCGCGGGACAGGCTCTGAGTAATTCACCCCTCCACTTT	CASSAGQALSNSPLHF
TRBV30	TRBJ2-3	.	TRBD2	TGTGCCTGGAGTGTGGGACTAGCGAGCACAGATACGCAGTATTTT	CAWSVGLASTDTQYF
TRBV30	TRBJ2-3	.	TRBD1	TGTGCCTGGAGTGCCGGGACAGGGATTTTAGATACGCAGTATTTT	CAWSAGTGILDTQYF
TRBV7-9	TRBJ1-4	.	TRBD1	TGTGCCAGCAGCACGGGACAGGGGAATAATGAAAAACTGTTTTTT	CASSTGQGNNEKLFF
TRBV27	TRBJ1-4	once	.	TGTGCCAGCAGTCGGTCGGGTCTCTCGGGAAAACTGTTTTTT	CASSRSGLSGKLFF
TRBV29-1	TRBJ2-7	once	TRBD2	TGCAGCGTTGGGAGGACTAGTAACGAGCAGTACTTC	CSVGRTSNEQYF
TRBV3-1/TRBV3-2	TRBJ2-4	.	TRBD1	TGTGCCAGCAGCCAAGGGACAGGGCTCATTCAGTACTTC	CASSQGTGLIQYF
TRBV30	TRBJ1-1	.	.	TGTGCCTGGAGTTCTACGGTGAGGAGCAACACTGAAGCTTTCTTT	CAWSSTVRSNTEAFF
TRBV28	TRBJ2-2	.	.	TGTGCCAGCAGTGGCCCCCGACAGGTCCGCACCGGGGAGCTGTTTTTT	CASSGPRQVRTGELFF
TRBV4-1	TRBJ1-1	.	TRBD1	TGCGCCAGCAGCCGCGGGACAGGGGGCCGGACTGAAGCTTTCTTT	CASSRGTGGRTEAFF
TRBV14	TRBJ1-2	.	.	TGTGCCAGCAGCCCTCTGGGGCAGGATTCTAACTATGGCTACACCTTC	CASSPLGQDSNYGYTF
TRBV6-5	TRBJ2-1	.	TRBD2	TGTGCCAGCAGTTTCCCCGGGACTAGCGGCTTCAATGAGCAGTTCTTC	CASSFPGTSGFNEQFF
TRBV5-1	TRBJ1-1	few	TRBD1	TGCGCCAGCAGCCCTGGACAGGGGGACACTGAAGCTTTCTTT	CASSPGQGDTEAFF
TRBV29-1	TRBJ1-1	.	.	TGCAGCGCAGGGGAGGGACGGCAGAACACTGAAGCTTTCTTT	CSAGEGRQNTEAFF
TRBV7-2	TRBJ1-3	.	TRBD1	TGTGCCAGCAGAACGACAGGGGGCGCTGGAAACACCATATATTTT	CASRTTGGAGNTIYF
TRBV7-2	TRBJ2-5	.	.	TGTGCCAGCAGCTTTTTTCAGGGGCTGCAAGAGACCCAGTACTTC	CASSFFQGLQETQYF
TRBV7-2	TRBJ2-7	few	.	TGTGCCAGCAGCTTAGCGGCGGGCAGCTCCTACGAGCAGTACTTC	CASSLAAGSSYEQYF
TRBV11-2	TRBJ2-3	.	.	TGTGCCAGCAGCCCATGGGCGGGTTTCCCAGATACGCAGTATTTT	CASSPWAGFPDTQYF
TRBV5-4	TRBJ2-3	.	TRBD2	TGTGCCAGCAGCTTGGCTAAGCGGGGGAGAACAGATACGCAGTATTTT	CASSLAKRGRTDTQYF
TRBV5-4	TRBJ1-1	.	TRBD1	TGTGCCGTATCACAGGGGGCGACTGAAGCTTTCTTT	CAVSQGATEAFF
TRBV4-2	TRBJ1-1	.	TRBD1	TGTGCCAGCAGCCCAGGGACAGGGGGCCTTGAAGCTTTCTTT	CASSPGTGGLEAFF
TRBV15	TRBJ2-7	few	TRBD2	TGTGCCACCAGCAGAGGGGGAGGGAGCTCCTACGAGCAGTACTTC	CATSRGGGSSYEQYF
TRBV5-4	TRBJ2-5	.	.	TGTGCCAGCAGCTTGGGCTTCAGTCAAGAGACCCAGTACTTC	CASSLGFSQETQYF
TRBV7-7	TRBJ2-1	.	TRBD1	TGTGCTAGCAGCTCCGGGACAGGGGGCTACAATGAGCAGTTCTTC	CASSSGTGGYNEQFF
TRBV3-1/TRBV3-2	TRBJ1-2	.	TRBD1	TGTGCCAGCAGCCAAGGACAGGGGAGTGGCTACACCTTC	CASSQGQGSGYTF
TRBV6-6	TRBJ2-7	.	.	TGTGCCAGCAGTCCTGACTCTGGGGGGAGTTGGGGGACTTCCTACGAGCAGTACTTC	CASSPDSGGSWGTSYEQYF
TRBV18	TRBJ1-5	.	TRBD1	TGTGCCAGCTCACCCCGGACAGGGGTGCAAAATCAGCCCCAGCATTTT	CASSPRTGVQNQPQHF
TRBV7-8	TRBJ2-7	.	TRBD2	TGTGCCAGCAGCCCCAGCGGCTGGGGAGGGCCCACCTACGAGCAGTACTTC	CASSPSGWGGPTYEQYF
TRBV19	TRBJ1-4	.	.	TGTGCCAGTAGTATAAACAGGAATGAAAAACTGTTTTTT	CASSINRNEKLFF